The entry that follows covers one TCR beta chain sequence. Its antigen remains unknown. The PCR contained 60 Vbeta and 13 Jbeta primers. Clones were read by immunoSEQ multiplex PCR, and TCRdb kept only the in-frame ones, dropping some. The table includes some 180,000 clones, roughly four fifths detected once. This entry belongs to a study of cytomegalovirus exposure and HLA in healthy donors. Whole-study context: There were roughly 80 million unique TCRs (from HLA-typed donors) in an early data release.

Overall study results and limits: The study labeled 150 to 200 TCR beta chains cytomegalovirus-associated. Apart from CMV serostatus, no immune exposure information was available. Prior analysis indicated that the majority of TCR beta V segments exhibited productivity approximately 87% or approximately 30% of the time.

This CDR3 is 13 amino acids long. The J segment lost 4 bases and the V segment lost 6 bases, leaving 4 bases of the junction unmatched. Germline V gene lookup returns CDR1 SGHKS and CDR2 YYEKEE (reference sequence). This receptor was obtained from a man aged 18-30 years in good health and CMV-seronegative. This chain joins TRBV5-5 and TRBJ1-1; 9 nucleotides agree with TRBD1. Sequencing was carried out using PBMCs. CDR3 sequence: CASTPTGGTEAFF. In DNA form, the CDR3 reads TGTGCCAGCACCCCGACAGGGGGCACTGAAGCTTTCTTT.